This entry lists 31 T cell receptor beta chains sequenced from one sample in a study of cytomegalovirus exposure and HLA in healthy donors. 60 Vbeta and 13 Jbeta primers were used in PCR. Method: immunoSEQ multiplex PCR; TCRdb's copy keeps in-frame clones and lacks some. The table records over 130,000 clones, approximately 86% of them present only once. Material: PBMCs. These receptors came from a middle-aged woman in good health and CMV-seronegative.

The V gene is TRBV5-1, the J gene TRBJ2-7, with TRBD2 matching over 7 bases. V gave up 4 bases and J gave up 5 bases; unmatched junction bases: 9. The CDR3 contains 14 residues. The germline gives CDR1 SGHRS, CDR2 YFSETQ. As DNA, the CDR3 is TGCGCCAGCAGCCTACAAGCGGGAACCGACGAGCAGTACTTC. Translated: CASSLQAGTDEQYF. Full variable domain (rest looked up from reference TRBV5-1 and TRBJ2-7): KAGVTQTPRYLIKTRGQQVTLSCSPISGHRSVSWYQQTPGQGLQFLFEYFSETQRNKGNFPGRFSGRQFSNSRSEMNVSTLELGDSALYLCASSLQAGTDEQYFGPGTRLTVT.

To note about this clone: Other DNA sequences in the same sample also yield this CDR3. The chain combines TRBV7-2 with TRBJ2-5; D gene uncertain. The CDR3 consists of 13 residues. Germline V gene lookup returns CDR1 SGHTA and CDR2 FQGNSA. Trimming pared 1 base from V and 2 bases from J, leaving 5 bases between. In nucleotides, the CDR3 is TGTGCCAGCAGCTTAGGTCTGCAAGAGACCCAGTACTTC. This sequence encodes CASSLGLQETQYF.

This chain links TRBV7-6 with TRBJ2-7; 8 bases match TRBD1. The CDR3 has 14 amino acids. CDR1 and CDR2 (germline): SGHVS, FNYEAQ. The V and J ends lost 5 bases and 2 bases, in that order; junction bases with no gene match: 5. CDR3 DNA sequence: TGTGCCAGCAGCCTCGACAGGGGCGCCTACGAGCAGTACTTC. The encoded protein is CASSLDRGAYEQYF. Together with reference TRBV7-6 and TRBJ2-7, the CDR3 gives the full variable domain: GAGVSQSPRYKVTKRGQDVALRCDPISGHVSLYWYRQALGQGPEFLTYFNYEAQQDKSGLPNDRFSAERPEGSISTLTIQRTEQRDSAMYRCASSLDRGAYEQYFGPGTRLTVT.

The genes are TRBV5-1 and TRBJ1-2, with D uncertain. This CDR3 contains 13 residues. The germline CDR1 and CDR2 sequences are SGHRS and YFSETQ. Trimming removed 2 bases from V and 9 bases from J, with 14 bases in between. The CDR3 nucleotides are TGCGCCAGCAGCTTTGACGGGTTCCCAAGCTACACCTTC. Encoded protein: CASSFDGFPSYTF.

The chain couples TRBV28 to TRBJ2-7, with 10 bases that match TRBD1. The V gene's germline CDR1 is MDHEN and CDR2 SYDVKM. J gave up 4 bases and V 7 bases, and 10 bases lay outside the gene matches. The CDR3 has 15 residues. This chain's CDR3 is CASTTPWGQGYEQYF. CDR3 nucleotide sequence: TGTGCCAGCACCACTCCTTGGGGACAGGGGTACGAGCAGTACTTC. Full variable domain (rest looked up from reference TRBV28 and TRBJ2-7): DVKVTQSSRYLVKRTGEKVFLECVQDMDHENMFWYRQDPGLGLRLIYFSYDVKMKEKGDIPEGYSVSREKKERFSLILESASTNQTSMYLCASTTPWGQGYEQYFGPGTRLTVT.

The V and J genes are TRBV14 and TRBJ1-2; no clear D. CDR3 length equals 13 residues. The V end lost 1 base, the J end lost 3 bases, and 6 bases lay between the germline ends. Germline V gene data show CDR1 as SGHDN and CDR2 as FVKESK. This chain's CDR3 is CASSQGLHYGYTF. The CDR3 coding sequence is TGTGCCAGCAGCCAAGGACTTCACTATGGCTACACCTTC. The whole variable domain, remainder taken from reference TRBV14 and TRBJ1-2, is EAGVTQFPSHSVIEKGQTVTLRCDPISGHDNLYWYRRVMGKEIKFLLHFVKESKQDESGMPNNRFLAERTGGTYSTLKVQPAELEDSGVYFCASSQGLHYGYTFGSGTRLTVV.

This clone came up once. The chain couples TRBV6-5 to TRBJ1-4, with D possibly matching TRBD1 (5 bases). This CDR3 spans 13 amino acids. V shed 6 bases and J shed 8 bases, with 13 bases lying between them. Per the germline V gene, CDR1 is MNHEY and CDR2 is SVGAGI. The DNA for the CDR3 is TGTGCCAGCAGGTGGTTGGGGGGGGAAAAACTGTTTTTT. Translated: CASRWLGGEKLFF.

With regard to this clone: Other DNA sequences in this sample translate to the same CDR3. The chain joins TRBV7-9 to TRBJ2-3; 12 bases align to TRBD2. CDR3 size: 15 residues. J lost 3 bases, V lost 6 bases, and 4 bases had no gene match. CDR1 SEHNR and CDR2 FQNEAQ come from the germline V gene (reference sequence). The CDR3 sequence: CASRRTSGTTDTQYF. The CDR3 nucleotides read TGTGCCAGCAGGCGGACTAGCGGGACGACAGATACGCAGTATTTT.

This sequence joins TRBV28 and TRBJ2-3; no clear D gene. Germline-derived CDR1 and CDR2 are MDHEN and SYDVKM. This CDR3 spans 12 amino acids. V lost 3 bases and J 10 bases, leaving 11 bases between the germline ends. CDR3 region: CASSLVQSAQYF. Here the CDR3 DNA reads TGTGCCAGCAGTTTGGTTCAGAGCGCGCAGTATTTT.

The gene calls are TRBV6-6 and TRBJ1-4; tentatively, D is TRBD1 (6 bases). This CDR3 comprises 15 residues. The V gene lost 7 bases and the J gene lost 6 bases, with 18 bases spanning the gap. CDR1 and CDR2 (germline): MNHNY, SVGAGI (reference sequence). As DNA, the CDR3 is TGTGCCAGCACCCCGGGGGGCCTAACCTATGAAAAACTGTTTTTT. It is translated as CASTPGGLTYEKLFF.

CDR3: CASKGAPENTEAFF. DNA of the CDR3: TGTGCCAGCAAGGGGGCGCCGGAGAACACTGAAGCTTTCTTT. The V gene is TRBV19, the J gene TRBJ1-1, with 7 bases that match TRBD1. V shed 9 bases and J 1 base; nucleotides not matched to a gene: 8. The CDR3 covers 14 residues. Germline loops: CDR1 LNHDA, CDR2 SQIVND (reference sequence).

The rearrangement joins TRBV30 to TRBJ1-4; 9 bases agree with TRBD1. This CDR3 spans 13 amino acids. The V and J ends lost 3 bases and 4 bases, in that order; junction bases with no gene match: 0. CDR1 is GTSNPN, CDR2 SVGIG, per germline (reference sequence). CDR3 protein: CAWRDRGNEKLFF. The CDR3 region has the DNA TGTGCCTGGAGGGACAGGGGTAATGAAAAACTGTTTTTT.

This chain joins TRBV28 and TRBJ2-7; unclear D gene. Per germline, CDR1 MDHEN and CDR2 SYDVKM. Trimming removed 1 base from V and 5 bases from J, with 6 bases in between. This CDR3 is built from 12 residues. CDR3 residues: CASSLSHNEQYF. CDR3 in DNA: TGTGCCAGCAGTTTATCGCACAACGAGCAGTACTTC.

The CDR3 sequence: CASRPPGNTEAFF. DNA for the CDR3: TGTGCCAGCAGACCGCCAGGCAACACTGAAGCTTTCTTT. The rearrangement links TRBV7-2 to TRBJ1-1, with no clear D. The V end was cut by 6 bases, the J end by 2 bases, with 10 bases between. The CDR3 length is 13 residues. Germline V gene lookup returns CDR1 SGHTA and CDR2 FQGNSA.

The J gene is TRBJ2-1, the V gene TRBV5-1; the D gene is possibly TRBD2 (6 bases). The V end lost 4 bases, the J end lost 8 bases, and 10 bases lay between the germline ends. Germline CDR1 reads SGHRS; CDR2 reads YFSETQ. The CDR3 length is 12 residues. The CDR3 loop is CASSRTTDEQFF. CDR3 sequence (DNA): TGCGCCAGCAGCCGGACTACCGATGAGCAGTTCTTC.

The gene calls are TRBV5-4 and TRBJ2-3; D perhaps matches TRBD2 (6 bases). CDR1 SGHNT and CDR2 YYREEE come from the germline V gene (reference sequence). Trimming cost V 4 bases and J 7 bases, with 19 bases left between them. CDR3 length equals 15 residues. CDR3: CASSQAIKGGNTQYF. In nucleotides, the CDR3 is TGTGCCAGCAGCCAAGCGATTAAGGGAGGAAATACGCAGTATTTT.

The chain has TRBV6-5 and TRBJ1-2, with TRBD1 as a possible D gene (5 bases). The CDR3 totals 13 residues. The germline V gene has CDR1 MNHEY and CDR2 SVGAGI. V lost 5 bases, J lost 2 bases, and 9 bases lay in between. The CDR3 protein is CASSEQGNYGYTF. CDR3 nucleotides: TGTGCCAGCAGTGAGCAGGGAAACTATGGCTACACCTTC.

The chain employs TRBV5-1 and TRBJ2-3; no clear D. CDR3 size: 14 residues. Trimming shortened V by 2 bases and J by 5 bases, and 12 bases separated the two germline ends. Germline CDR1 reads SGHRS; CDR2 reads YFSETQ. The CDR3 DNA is TGCGCCAGCAGCTTACCCCTCGCCGGAGATACGCAGTATTTT. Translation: CASSLPLAGDTQYF.

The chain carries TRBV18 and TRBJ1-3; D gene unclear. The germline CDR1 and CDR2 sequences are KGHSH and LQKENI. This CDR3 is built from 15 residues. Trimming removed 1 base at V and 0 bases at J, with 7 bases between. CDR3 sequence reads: CASSPLLSSGNTIYF. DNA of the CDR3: TGTGCCAGCTCACCACTACTAAGCTCTGGAAACACCATATATTTT. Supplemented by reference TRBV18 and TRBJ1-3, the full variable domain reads NAGVMQNPRHLVRRRGQEARLRCSPMKGHSHVYWYRQLPEEGLKFMVYLQKENIIDESGMPKERFSAEFPKEGPSILRIQQVVRGDSAAYFCASSPLLSSGNTIYFGEGSWLTVV.

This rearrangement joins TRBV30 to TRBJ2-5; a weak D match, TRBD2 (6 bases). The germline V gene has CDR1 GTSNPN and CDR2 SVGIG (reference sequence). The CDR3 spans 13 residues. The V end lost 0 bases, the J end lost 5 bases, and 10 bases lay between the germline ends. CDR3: CAWSVFSGETQYF. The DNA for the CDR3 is TGTGCCTGGAGTGTTTTTAGCGGTGAGACCCAGTACTTC.

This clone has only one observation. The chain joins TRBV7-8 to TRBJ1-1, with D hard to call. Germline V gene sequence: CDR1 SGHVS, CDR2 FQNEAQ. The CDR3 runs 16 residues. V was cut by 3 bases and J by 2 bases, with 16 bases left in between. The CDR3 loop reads CASSFSRTGFNTEAFF. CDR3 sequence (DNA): TGTGCCAGCAGCTTTTCACGCACGGGGTTCAACACTGAAGCTTTCTTT.

In DNA form, the CDR3 reads TGTGCCAGCAGCTTAGACGGGAATAGTAACAATGAGCAGTTCTTC. As protein: CASSLDGNSNNEQFF. V and J are TRBV11-3 and TRBJ2-1, with a tentative D call TRBD2 (5 bases). This CDR3 region has 15 residues. V lost 0 bases to trimming and J lost 5 bases, with 11 bases between them. Germline V gene lookup returns CDR1 SGHNT and CDR2 YENEEA.

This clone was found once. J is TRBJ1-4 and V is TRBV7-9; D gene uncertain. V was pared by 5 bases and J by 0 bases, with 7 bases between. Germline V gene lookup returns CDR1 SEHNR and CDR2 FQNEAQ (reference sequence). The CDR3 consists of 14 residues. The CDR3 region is CASSPGATNEKLFF. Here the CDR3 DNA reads TGTGCCAGCAGCCCCGGGGCAACTAATGAAAAACTGTTTTTT.

The CDR3 protein is CASSPPGGRQPQHF. The CDR3 bases are TGTGCCAGCAGCCCTCCAGGGGGTCGCCAGCCCCAGCATTTT. V usage is TRBV5-5 and J usage is TRBJ1-5; 7 nucleotides line up with TRBD1. V shed 4 bases and J 7 bases; nucleotides not matched to a gene: 8. This CDR3 is 14 amino acids long. Germline lookup yields CDR1 SGHKS and CDR2 YYEKEE (reference sequence).

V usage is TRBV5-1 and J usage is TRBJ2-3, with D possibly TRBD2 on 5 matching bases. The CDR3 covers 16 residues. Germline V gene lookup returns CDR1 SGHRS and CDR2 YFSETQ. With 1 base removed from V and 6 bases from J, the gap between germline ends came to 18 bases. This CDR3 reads CASSLRNREVADTQYF. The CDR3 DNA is TGCGCCAGCAGCTTGCGTAATCGGGAAGTAGCGGATACGCAGTATTTT.

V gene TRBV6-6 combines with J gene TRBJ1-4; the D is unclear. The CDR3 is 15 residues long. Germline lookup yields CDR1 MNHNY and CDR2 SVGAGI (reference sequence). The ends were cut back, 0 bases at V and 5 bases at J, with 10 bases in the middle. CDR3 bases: TGTGCCAGCAGTTACTCCGACACGGGGAATGAAAAACTGTTTTTT. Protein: CASSYSDTGNEKLFF.

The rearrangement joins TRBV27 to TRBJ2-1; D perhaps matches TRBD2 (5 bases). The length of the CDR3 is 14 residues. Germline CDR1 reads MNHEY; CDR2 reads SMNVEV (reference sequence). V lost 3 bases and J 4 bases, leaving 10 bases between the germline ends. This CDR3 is CASSLRTHYNEQFF. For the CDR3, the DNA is TGTGCCAGCAGTTTGCGGACTCATTACAATGAGCAGTTCTTC.

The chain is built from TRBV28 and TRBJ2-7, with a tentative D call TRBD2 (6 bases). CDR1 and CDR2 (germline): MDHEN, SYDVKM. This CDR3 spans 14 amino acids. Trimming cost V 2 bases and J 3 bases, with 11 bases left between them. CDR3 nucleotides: TGTGCCAGCAGTTTAGCGGGGCCCGTCTACGAGCAGTACTTC. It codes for CASSLAGPVYEQYF.

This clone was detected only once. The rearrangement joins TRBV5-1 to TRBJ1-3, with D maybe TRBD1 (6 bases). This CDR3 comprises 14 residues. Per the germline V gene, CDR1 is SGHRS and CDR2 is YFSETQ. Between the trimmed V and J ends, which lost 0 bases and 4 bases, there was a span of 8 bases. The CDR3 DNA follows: TGCGCCAGCAGCTTGGGGGGGCCCGGAAACACCATATATTTT. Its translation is CASSLGGPGNTIYF.

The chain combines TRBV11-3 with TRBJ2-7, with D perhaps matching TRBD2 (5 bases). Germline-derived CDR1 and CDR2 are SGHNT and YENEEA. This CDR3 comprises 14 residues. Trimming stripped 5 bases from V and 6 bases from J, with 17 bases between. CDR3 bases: TGTGCCAGCAGCATATTGCACGAGAGCGGCGAGCAGTACTTC. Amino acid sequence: CASSILHESGEQYF.

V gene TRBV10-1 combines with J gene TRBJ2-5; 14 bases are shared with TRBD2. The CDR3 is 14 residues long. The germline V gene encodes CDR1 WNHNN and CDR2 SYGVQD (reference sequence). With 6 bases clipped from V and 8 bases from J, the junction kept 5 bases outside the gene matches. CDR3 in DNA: TGCGCCAGCAGCTCCGGGACTAGCGGGAGCACCCAGTACTTC. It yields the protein CASSSGTSGSTQYF.